This TCR beta chain was sequenced during a study of cytomegalovirus exposure and HLA in healthy donors (dated by TCRdb to the late 2010s). As for the study more broadly: In an earlier analysis of 587 of the donors, 250 to 300 Gb of sequence data and roughly 100 million unique TCR beta sequences from 180 million or so T cells were reported. Every discovery cohort repertoire had been produced on one sequencing platform. Approximately 310 gigabases of sequencing data and 70 million to 100 million unique TCR sequences were included in an early release covering roughly 700 HLA-typed donors. Donor age, sex, ethnicity and CMV serostatus were compiled alongside the repertoire data. Among some 400 genotyped donors of the cohort, an average of roughly 240,000 unique TCR beta nucleotide sequences were sequenced per donor, around 18% of them non-productive. The later analysis used no new phenotypic data to find candidate immune exposures, relying instead on TCR beta sequences and their occurrence across donors. Class I and class II HLA loci were covered by the typing at four-digit resolution. A later analysis re-examined previously published TCR beta repertoires from roughly 650 donors and added high-resolution HLA genotyping to investigate patterns of TCR occurrence. The study was designed to test whether signatures of past pathogen exposure could be identified by cataloging public T cell receptors. An earlier analysis of fewer than 700 of the donors applied high-throughput TCR beta sequencing to assess whether each TCR beta V gene segment acted as functional or pseudogenic. Genome-wide SNP genotypes for about 55% of the roughly 670 donors were used in a later genetic analysis, which treated that subset as a discovery cohort. The study used immunosequencing to profile the T cell repertoires of approximately 650 subjects and linked those repertoires to cytomegalovirus serostatus. Four to six DR-DQ haplotypes were handled as single units for association and clustering because linkage in the cohort was strong. Of the 398 genotyped donors, 65% to 90% were placed in the genetic ancestry cluster associated with self-reported Caucasian donors. In addition to the first cohort of 666 subjects, a separate validation cohort of 130 or so different subjects was used. To predict cytomegalovirus infection status, the study brought together high-throughput TCR immunosequencing, statistical association of individual TCRs with disease status, and machine learning. The number of typed donors differed by locus: 629-630 for A, B, C, DRB1 and DQB1; 500 to 550 for DQA1; 606 for DPA1; and 450 to 480 for DPB1.

This clone was seen only a few times. The antigen this receptor binds is unknown. Per-base qualities were not stored, and no clone one base away is much larger. The cohort was made up of several hundred healthy bone marrow donors. At the time of sampling, all cohort members were nominally healthy, though unrecorded immune exposures were likely present. The donor tested CMV seropositive and was one of the 289 seropositive cohort members. A peripheral blood sample was collected from each donor, and TCR beta sequencing was performed on peripheral blood mononuclear cells. The Qiagen DNeasy Blood Extraction Kit was used to extract genomic DNA from the blood cell samples. Libraries were made using the immunoSEQ multiplex PCR assay. For the multiplex PCR, a mixture combining 60 forward primers for TCR Vbeta segments and 13 reverse primers for TCR Jbeta segments was used. The CDR3 region of rearranged TCR beta genes was amplified from genomic DNA by a multiplex PCR assay. The Illumina HiSeq System was used to sequence the amplified TCR beta libraries as 87-base-pair reads. On the authors' methods: Across the 700 or so repertoires, a later analysis counted 78 million or so unique TCR beta chains, roughly 11 million of which were shared by at least two donors. Raw reads were error-corrected and collapsed into unique sequences with a nearest-neighbor algorithm that merged closely related sequences to remove PCR and sequencing errors. CDR3 sequences were aligned to IMGT reference sequences to assign V, D and J gene segments. For a sequence to be retained, a match of at least six nucleotides to both a V gene segment and a J gene segment was required. Rearrangements were called productive when the CDR3 lacked stop codons and stayed in frame with V and J; all others were non-productive. CDR3 was defined according to IMGT convention as the region running from the second conserved V-encoded cysteine to the conserved J-encoded phenylalanine. Sequences without an unambiguous match to a single V gene segment were excluded from the earlier analysis of 587 of the donors. An earlier analysis of a few hundred of the donors classified V segments as functional when productive rearrangements were above 56.7% and as segregating when the standard deviation between donors was above 5%. A statistical classification framework was built to diagnose cytomegalovirus status from the catalog of TCR beta chain sequences. V and J gene assignment, in a later analysis, came from comparing TCR nucleotide sequences with IMGT/GENE-DB human TR gene sequences. A later analysis assigned CDR3 sequences and most-parsimonious VDJ recombination scenarios with the TCRdist pipeline. In a later analysis, each TCR beta chain was defined by its CDR3 amino acid sequence together with its V-gene family, and reads lacking a unique V-gene family were excluded. To address suspected cross-contamination and a sequencing artifact, a later analysis removed some 620 highly shared, low-generation-probability nucleotide sequences. In a later analysis, a clonal expansion index for each public chain was calculated from normalized within-repertoire ranks of inferred template counts. In a later analysis, generation probabilities were computed using a VDJ recombination model fitted to out-of-frame rearrangements, and the results were checked against IGoR. In a later analysis, TCR-TCR, TCR-HLA and TCR-CMV co-occurrence was scored with hypergeometric tests, and a repertoire-size bias correction was applied to TCR pairs. A later analysis estimated false discovery rates by permuting HLA or CMV assignments 20 times. In a later analysis, co-occurring TCRs were grouped with DBSCAN, and TCRdist sequence similarity was added when clustering was performed within HLA-allele-positive subsets. Repertoires with fewer than 30,000 or more than 120,000 public chains were left out of co-occurrence clustering, as were about five repertoires with anomalous nucleotide sharing. Imported from immuneACCESS, the table was reduced by TCRdb to in-frame sequences with V and J called. These copies leave out some clones; in studies compared against another copy, an unresolved V gene accounts for under half, and the cause of the remainder is not known. V and J calls and clone size come straight from that table; D and trimming were deduced from the DNA. The sample table contains 150,000 or so clones; only one count was recorded for approximately 78% of them. The ten most abundant clones make up roughly 3.2% of the sample.

Broader findings and caveats from the paper: A further reported finding was that TCR beta sequences accurately predicted the HLA-A and HLA-B alleles for most subjects in the first cohort. Roughly uniform sequencing depth across donors was assumed in presence/absence analyses, although this assumption may not hold. In a later analysis, the rate of TCR association differed among HLA loci, with DRB1 alleles having the most associated TCRs and HLA-C alleles having the fewest. Because some donors lacked HLA typing at each locus, the association tests relied only on the typed subset. A later genetic analysis reported fewer N-insertions in productive TCRs among donors in an Asian-associated ancestry cluster than the roughly 690-donor mean. Compared with equally common non-associated chains, HLA-associated TCR beta chains in a later analysis were more clonally expanded and had lower generation probabilities. Most TCR sequences were seen in very few donors, while some public TCRs were found in many individuals. According to the authors, the approach could potentially be generalized to other disease states and immunological phenotypes. The classifier was reported to diagnose cytomegalovirus status with high specificity and sensitivity in both the original and validation cohorts. Immune exposure information for the cohort was limited to CMV serostatus. V-gene and J-gene trimming of TCR beta chains was associated with a missense DCLRE1C variant in a later genetic analysis, and the association was replicated in an independent cohort. In this cohort, only TCR beta chains were sequenced, and detectable features were limited by the absence of alpha or paired-chain data. In vitro tests confirmed that three of the cytomegalovirus-associated TCR beta chains recognize cytomegalovirus antigens. Assigning TCR associations to individual alleles was difficult when HLA alleles, especially DR and DQ, strongly co-occurred. Specific HLA alleles were associated with 18,000 or so TCR beta sequences at a false discovery rate of 0.05 in a later analysis. A total of 150 or so TCR beta chains were listed by the study as associated with cytomegalovirus. According to a later analysis, parvovirus B19, influenza, CMV and Epstein-Barr virus appeared linked to several top co-occurrence clusters. Because counts were too low, around 18 rarely observed V segments, including chromosome 9 orphons, were left out of the earlier analysis of a few hundred of the donors. A group of highly shared sequence variants was considered likely to be a technical artifact of the sequencing pipeline. According to a later analysis, most CMV-associated TCR beta chains appeared to be HLA-restricted, and the HLA associations seemed to be driven largely by CMV exposure. Linkage disequilibrium might explain the correlated functional status among segregating V segments, but an unknown experimental factor could not be excluded. Broadly in line with IMGT annotations, most TCR beta V segments showed up in productive rearrangements about 87% or about 30% of the time in an earlier analysis of around 550 of the donors.

This TCR was recovered from a man between 18 and 35 years old in good health and CMV-seropositive. Source material: PBMCs.

The nucleotide sequence reads as follows: TGTGCCAGCAGCGTCAGACCGGGAGGAATCTACGAGCAGTACTTC. Its product reads: CASSVRPGGIYEQYF. The V and J genes are TRBV27 and TRBJ2-7; 7 middle bases align to TRBD2. Taken from cysteine to phenylalanine, the CDR3 has 15 residues. Only CDR3 DNA remains: 45 bases, in frame from the first base. Sequences MNHEY (CDR1) and SMNVEV (CDR2) are obtained from the germline V gene (reference sequence). V is trimmed back by 6 bases and J by 3 bases, and the junction contains 11 bases that no gene match accounts for.